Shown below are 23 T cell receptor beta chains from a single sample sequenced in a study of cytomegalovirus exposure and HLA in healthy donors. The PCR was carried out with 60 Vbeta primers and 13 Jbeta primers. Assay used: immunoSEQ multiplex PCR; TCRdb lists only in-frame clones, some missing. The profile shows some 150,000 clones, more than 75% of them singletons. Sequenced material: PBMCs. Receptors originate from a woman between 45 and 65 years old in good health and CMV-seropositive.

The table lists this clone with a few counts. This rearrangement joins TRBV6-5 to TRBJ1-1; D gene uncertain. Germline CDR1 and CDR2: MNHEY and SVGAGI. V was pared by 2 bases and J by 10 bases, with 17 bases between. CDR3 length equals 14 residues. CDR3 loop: CASSYTPSVRGAFF. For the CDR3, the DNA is TGTGCCAGCAGTTACACCCCTAGCGTTCGTGGAGCTTTCTTT.

DNA for the CDR3: TGTGCCAGCAGCTTGTTCCAGGGTTCAACCAAAAACATTCAGTACTTC. Translated, it gives CASSLFQGSTKNIQYF. V usage is TRBV5-8 and J usage is TRBJ2-4; D is possibly TRBD1 (5 bases). The CDR3 totals 16 residues. Germline values: CDR1 SGHTS, CDR2 YDEGEE. V lost 1 base, J lost 2 bases, and 13 bases lay in between.

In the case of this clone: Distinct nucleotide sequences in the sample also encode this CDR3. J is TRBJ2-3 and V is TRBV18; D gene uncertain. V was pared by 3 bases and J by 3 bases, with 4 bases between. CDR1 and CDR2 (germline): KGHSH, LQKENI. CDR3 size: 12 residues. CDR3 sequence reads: CASSPRTDTQYF. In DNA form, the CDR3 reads TGTGCCAGCTCACCTCGTACAGATACGCAGTATTTT.

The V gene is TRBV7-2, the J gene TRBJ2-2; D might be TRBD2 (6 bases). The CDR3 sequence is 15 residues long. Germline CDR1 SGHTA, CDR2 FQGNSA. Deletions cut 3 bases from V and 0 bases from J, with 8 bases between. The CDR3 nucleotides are TGTGCCAGCAGCTTTGGCGGGGCGAACACCGGGGAGCTGTTTTTT. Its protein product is CASSFGGANTGELFF. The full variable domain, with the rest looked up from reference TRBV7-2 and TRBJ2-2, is GAGVSQSPSNKVTEKGKDVELRCDPISGHTALYWYRQSLGQGLEFLIYFQGNSAPDKSGLPSDRFSAERTGGSVSTLTIQRTQQEDSAVYLCASSFGGANTGELFFGEGSRLTVL.

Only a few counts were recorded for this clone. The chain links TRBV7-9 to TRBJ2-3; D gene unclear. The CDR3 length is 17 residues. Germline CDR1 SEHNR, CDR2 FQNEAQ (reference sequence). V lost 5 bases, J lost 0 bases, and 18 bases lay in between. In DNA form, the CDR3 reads TGTGCCAGCAGCCGCCTCAGCTTGCGCGGAAGCACAGATACGCAGTATTTT. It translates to CASSRLSLRGSTDTQYF. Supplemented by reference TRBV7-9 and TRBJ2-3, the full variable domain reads DTGVSQNPRHKITKRGQNVTFRCDPISEHNRLYWYRQTLGQGPEFLTYFQNEAQLEKSRLLSDRFSAERPKGSFSTLEIQRTEQGDSAMYLCASSRLSLRGSTDTQYFGPGTRLTVL.

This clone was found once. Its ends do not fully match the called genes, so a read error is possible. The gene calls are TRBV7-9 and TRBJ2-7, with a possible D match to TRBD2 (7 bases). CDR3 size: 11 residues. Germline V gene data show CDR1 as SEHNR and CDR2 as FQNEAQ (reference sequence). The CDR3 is CSSGTTYEQYF. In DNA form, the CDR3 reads TGTTCCAGCGGGACAACCTACGAGCAGTACTTC.

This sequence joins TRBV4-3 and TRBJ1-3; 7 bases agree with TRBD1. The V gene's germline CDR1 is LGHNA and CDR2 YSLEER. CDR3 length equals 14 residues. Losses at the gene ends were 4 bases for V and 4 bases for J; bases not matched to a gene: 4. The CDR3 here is CASSLRGSGNTIYF. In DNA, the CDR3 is TGCGCCAGCAGCCTCAGGGGGTCCGGAAACACCATATATTTT.

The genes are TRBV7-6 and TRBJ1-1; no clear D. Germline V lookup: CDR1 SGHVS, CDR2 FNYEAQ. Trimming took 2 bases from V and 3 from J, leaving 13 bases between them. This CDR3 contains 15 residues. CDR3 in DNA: TGTGCCAGCAGCTTAAGTCCCGGGAGCCACACTGAAGCTTTCTTT. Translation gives CASSLSPGSHTEAFF.

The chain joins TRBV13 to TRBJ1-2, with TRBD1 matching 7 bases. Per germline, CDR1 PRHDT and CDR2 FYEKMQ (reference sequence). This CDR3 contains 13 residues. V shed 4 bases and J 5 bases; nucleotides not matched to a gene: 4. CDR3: CASSSGQDYGYTF. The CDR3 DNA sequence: TGTGCCAGCAGCTCCGGACAGGATTATGGCTACACCTTC.

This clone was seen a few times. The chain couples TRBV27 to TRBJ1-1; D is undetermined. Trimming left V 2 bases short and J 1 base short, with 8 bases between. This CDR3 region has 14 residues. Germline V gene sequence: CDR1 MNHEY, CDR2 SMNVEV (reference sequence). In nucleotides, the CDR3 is TGTGCCAGCAGTTTAGGCCGTTGGAACACTGAAGCTTTCTTT. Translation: CASSLGRWNTEAFF.

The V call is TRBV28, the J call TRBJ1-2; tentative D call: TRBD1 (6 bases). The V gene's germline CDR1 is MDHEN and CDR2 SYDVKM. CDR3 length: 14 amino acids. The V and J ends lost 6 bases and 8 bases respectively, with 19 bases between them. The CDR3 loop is CASSDINRVVGYTF. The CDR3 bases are TGTGCCAGCAGCGATATAAACAGGGTGGTAGGCTACACCTTC.

Written as DNA, the CDR3 is TGCGCCAGCAGCTTGAACCCGAAGGAGACTACGCAGTATTTT. It translates to CASSLNPKETTQYF. The genes are TRBV5-1 and TRBJ2-3; no clear D gene. The CDR3 has 14 residues. V was shortened by 1 base and J by 8 bases, with 14 bases between the two germline ends. Per germline, CDR1 SGHRS and CDR2 YFSETQ.

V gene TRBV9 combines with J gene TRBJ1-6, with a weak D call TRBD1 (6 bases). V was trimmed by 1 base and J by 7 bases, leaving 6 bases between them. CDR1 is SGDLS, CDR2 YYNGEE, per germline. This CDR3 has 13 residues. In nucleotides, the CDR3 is TGTGCCAGCAGCGTACAGGGGAATTCACCCCTCCACTTT. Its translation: CASSVQGNSPLHF.

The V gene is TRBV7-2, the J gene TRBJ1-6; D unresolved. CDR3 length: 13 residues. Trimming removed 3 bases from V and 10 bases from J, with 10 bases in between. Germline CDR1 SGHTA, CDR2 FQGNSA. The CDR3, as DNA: TGTGCCAGCAGCTTCCTAGTTGGGTCACCCCTCCACTTT. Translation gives CASSFLVGSPLHF.

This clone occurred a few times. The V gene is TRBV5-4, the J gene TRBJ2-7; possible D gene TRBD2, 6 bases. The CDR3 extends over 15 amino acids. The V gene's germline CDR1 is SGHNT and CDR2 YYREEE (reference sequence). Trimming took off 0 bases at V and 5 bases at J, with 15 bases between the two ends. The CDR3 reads CASSLAAGKGNEQYF. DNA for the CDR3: TGTGCCAGCAGCTTGGCGGCGGGAAAGGGTAACGAGCAGTACTTC. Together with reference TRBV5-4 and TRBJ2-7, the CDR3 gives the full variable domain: ETGVTQSPTHLIKTRGQQVTLRCSSQSGHNTVSWYQQALGQGPQFIFQYYREEENGRGNFPPRFSGLQFPNYSSELNVNALELDDSALYLCASSLAAGKGNEQYFGPGTRLTVT.

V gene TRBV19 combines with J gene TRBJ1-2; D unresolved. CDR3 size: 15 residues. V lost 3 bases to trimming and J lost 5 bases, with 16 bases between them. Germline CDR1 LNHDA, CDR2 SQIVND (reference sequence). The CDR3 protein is CASSIGLFYQYGYTF. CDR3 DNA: TGTGCCAGTAGTATCGGACTCTTTTACCAATATGGCTACACCTTC.

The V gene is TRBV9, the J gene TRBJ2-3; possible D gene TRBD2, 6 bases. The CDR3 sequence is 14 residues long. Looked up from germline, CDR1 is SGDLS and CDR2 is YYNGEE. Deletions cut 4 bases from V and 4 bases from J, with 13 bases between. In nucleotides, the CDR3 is TGTGCCAGCAGCCGGGAGTTGGGCCCAGATACGCAGTATTTT. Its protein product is CASSRELGPDTQYF.

The chain's CDR3 is CASRMDRTFSEQFF. CDR3 bases: TGTGCCAGCAGAATGGACAGAACCTTTAGTGAGCAGTTCTTC. The chain links TRBV6-5 to TRBJ2-1, with D perhaps matching TRBD1 (6 bases). From germline, CDR1 is MNHEY and CDR2 SVGAGI. Trimming pared 6 bases from V and 9 bases from J, leaving 18 bases between. The length of the CDR3 is 14 residues.

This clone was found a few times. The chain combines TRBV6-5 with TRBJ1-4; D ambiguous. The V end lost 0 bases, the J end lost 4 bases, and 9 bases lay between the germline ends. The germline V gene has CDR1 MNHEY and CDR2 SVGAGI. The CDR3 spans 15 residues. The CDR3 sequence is CASSYSLKRNEKLFF. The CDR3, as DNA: TGTGCCAGCAGTTACTCGTTGAAGCGTAATGAAAAACTGTTTTTT.

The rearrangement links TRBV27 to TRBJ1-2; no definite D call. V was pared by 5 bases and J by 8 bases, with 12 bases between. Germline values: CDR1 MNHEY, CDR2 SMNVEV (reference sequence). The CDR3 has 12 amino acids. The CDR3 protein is CASSMRNGGYTF. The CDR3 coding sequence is TGTGCCAGCAGTATGAGGAACGGCGGCTACACCTTC.

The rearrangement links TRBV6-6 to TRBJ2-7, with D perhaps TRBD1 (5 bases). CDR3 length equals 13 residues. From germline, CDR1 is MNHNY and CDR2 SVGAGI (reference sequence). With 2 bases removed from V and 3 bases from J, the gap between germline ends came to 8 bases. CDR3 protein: CASSYDRIYEQYF. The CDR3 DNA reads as TGTGCCAGCAGTTACGACAGAATCTACGAGCAGTACTTC.

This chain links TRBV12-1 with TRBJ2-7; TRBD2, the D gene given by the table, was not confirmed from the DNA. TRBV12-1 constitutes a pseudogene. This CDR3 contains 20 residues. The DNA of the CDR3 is TGTGCCAGCAGCATCCGGCGTCAACTAGCGGGAGTAGGTGGGCTTTACGAGCAGTACTTC. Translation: CASSIRRQLAGVGGLYEQYF.

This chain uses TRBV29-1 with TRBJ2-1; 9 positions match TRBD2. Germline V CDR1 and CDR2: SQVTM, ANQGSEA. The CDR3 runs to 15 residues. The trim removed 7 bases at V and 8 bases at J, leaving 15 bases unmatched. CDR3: CSAKKTQREVDEQFF. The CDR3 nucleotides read TGCAGCGCCAAAAAAACCCAGCGGGAGGTCGATGAGCAGTTCTTC.